The subject of this entry is one T cell receptor beta chain. Its antigen is unidentified. These data come from a study of persistence of HIV-infected CD4 T cells. This CDR3 contains 13 residues. Germline assignment: CDR1 SGHRS and CDR2 YFSETQ. The germline V and J ends were trimmed by 0 bases and 3 bases, with 7 bases remaining between them. This nonspecific control used anti-CD3/anti-CD28 bead stimulation of CD4+ T cells. CD4+ T cells upregulating both CD40 ligand and CD69 were sorted as responding cells. Sequencing used immunoSEQ version 4 in survey mode. Clones were read by immunoSEQ multiplex PCR, and TCRdb kept only the in-frame ones, dropping some. The table lists about 45,000 clones, roughly nine tenths of them singletons.

This specimen consisted of CD4+ T cells sorted from PBMCs after roughly 18-hour stimulation, obtained from a patient who received antiretroviral therapy. The origin of this receptor is an adult man with HIV who was CMV-seropositive. The V and J genes are TRBV5-1 and TRBJ2-7, with a tentative D call TRBD1 (6 bases). The CDR3 sequence is CASSLGTDYEQYF. In DNA, the CDR3 is TGCGCCAGCAGCTTGGGGACAGACTACGAGCAGTACTTC.